This T cell receptor (beta chain) is from a study of human T cells and chemical hapten exposure. Study background: Skin of the upper inner arm, about 2 cm by about 2 cm, received 2% DPC for sensitization.

Trimming took 0 bases from V and 2 from J; bases not matched to a gene: 4. CDR1 MNHNY and CDR2 SVGAGI come from the germline V gene (reference sequence). The CDR3 runs to 16 residues. General study points: Because all patients had alopecia, their immune responses might differ from healthy ones.

Authors' methods: Sample-level TCR yields exhibited a median of around 93,000, with a range of roughly 20,000 to 700,000. One entry per CDR3 protein results from TCRdb running MiXCR on the RACE reads. TCRdb assigned the V and J calls; the authors' analysis was not used. This table has 190,000 or so distinct CDR3 sequences, approximately 24% appearing once. Documented time point: patch test 3, about 24 weeks after DPC sensitization. Specified treatment: therapeutic diphenylcyclopropenone sensitization with weekly scalp DPC. Every donor had alopecia and was 18 to 70 years old; all were suitable for DPC. About this clonotype: Antigen unknown.

This sequence was found in a woman in her thirties or forties with alopecia areata. Some clones in this sample may be carry-over from other donors' samples. The chain joins TRBV6-6 to TRBJ2-1; 7 bases are shared with TRBD2. The sample here was whole blood, taken in connection with sensitization to the hapten diphenylcyclopropenone (DPC). CDR3 sequence: CASSYSMGGTYNEQFF. CDR3 sequence (DNA): TGTGCCAGCAGTTACTCGATGGGGGGGACCTACAATGAGCAGTTCTTC.